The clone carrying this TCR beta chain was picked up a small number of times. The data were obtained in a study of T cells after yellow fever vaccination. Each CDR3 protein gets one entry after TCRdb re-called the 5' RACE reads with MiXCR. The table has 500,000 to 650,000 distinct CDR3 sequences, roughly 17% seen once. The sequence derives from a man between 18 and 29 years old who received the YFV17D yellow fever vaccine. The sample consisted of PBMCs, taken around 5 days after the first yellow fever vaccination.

The CDR3 loop is CASSYRTKGEQFF. CDR3 bases: TGTGCCAGCAGTTACAGGACGAAGGGTGAGCAGTTCTTC. V usage is TRBV6-5 and J usage is TRBJ2-1, with D uncertain. V lost 2 bases to trimming and J lost 9 bases, with 11 bases between them. The CDR3 contains 13 residues. Germline CDR1 is MNHEY and CDR2 is SVGAGI.